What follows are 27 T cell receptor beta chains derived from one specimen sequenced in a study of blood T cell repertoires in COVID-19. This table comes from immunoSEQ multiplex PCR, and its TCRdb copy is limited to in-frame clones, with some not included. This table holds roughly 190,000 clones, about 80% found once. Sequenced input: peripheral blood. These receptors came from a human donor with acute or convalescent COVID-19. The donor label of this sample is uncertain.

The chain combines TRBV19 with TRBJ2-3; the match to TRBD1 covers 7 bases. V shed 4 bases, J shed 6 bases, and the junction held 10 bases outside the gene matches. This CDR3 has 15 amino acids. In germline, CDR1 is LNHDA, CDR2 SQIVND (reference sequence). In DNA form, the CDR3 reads TGTGCCAGTAGTAGGCTGACAGGGTCCGGGGATACGCAGTATTTT. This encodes CASSRLTGSGDTQYF.

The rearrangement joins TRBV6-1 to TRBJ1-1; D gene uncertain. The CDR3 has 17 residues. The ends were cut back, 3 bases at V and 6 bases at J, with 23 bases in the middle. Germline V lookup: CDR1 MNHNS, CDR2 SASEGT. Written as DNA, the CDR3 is TGTGCCAGCAGTGAGAGGATCCCGGGTACGATATCGGCTGAAGCTTTCTTT. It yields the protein CASSERIPGTISAEAFF.

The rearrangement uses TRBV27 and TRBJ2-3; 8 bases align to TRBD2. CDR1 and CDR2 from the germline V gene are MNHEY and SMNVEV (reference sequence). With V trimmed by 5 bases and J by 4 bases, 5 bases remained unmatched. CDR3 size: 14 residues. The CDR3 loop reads CASSGGRSADTQYF. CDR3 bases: TGTGCCAGCAGTGGCGGGAGGTCGGCAGATACGCAGTATTTT.

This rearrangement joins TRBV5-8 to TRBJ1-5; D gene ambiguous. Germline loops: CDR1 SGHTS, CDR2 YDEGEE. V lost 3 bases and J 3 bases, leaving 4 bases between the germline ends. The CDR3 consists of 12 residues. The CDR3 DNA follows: TGTGCCAGCAGCTCCCACAATCAGCCCCAGCATTTT. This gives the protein CASSSHNQPQHF.

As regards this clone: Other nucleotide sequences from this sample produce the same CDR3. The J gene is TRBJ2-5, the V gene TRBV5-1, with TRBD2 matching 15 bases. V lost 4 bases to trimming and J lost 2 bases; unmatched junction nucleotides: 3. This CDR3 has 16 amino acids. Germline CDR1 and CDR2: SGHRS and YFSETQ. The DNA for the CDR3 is TGCGCCAGCAGCCCCGGACTAGCGGGAGGGCAAGAGACCCAGTACTTC. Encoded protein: CASSPGLAGGQETQYF.

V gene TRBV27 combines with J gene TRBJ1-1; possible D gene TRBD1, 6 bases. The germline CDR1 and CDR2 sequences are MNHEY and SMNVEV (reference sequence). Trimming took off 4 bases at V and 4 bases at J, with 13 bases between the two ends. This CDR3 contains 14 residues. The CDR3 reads CASSWEQGFTEAFF. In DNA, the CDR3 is TGTGCCAGCAGTTGGGAACAGGGATTCACTGAAGCTTTCTTT.

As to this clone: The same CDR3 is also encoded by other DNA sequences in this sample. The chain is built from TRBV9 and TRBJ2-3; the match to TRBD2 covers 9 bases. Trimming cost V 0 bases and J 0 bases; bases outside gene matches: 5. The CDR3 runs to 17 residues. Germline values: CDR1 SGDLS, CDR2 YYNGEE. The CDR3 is CASSVGSGGPSTDTQYF. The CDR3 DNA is TGTGCCAGCAGCGTAGGAAGCGGGGGGCCCAGCACAGATACGCAGTATTTT.

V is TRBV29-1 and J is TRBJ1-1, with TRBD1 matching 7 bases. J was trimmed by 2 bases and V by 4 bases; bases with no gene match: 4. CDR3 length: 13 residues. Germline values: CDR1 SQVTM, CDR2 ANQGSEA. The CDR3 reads CSVGQGQNTEAFF. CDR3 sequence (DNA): TGCAGCGTTGGACAGGGCCAAAACACTGAAGCTTTCTTT.

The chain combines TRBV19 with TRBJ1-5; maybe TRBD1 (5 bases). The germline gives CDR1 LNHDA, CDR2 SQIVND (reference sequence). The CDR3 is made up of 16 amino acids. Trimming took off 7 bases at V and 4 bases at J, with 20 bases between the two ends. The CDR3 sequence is CASTTRFGAGNQPQHF. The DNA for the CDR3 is TGTGCCAGTACCACTCGATTTGGGGCAGGGAATCAGCCCCAGCATTTT.

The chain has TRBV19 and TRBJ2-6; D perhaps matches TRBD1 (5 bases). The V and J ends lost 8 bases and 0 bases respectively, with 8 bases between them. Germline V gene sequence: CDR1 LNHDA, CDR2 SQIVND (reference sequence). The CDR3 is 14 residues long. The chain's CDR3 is CASQGYSGANVLTF. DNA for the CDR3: TGTGCCAGTCAGGGTTACTCTGGGGCCAACGTCCTGACTTTC.

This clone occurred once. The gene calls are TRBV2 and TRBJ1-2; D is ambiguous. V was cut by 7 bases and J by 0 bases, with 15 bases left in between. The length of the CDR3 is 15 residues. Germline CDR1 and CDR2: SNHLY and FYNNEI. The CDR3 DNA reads TGTGCCAGCACCGAGGATGGCCGGACTAACTATGGCTACACCTTC. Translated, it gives CASTEDGRTNYGYTF. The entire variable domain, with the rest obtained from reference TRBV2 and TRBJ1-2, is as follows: EPEVTQTPSHQVTQMGQEVILRCVPISNHLYFYWYRQILGQKVEFLVSFYNNEISEKSEIFDDQFSVERPDGSNFTLKIRSTKLEDSAMYFCASTEDGRTNYGYTFGSGTRLTVV.

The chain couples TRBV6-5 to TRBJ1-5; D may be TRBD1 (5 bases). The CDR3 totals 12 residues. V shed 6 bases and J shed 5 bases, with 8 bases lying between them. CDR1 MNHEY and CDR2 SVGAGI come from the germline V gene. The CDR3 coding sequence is TGTGCCAGCAGAACGGGGGATCAGCCCCAGCATTTT. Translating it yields CASRTGDQPQHF.

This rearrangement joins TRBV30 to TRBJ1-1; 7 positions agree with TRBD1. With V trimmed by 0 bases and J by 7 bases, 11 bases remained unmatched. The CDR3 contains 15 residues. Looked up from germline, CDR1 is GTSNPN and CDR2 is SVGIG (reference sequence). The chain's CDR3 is CAWSVLSTGRVEAFF. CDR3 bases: TGTGCCTGGAGTGTACTCTCGACAGGGCGGGTTGAAGCTTTCTTT.

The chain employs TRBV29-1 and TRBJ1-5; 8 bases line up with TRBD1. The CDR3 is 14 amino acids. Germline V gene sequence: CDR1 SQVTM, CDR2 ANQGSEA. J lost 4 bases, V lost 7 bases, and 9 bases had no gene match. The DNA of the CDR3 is TGCAGCGCCCTGAGTGGGACAGGAAATCAGCCCCAGCATTTT. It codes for CSALSGTGNQPQHF.

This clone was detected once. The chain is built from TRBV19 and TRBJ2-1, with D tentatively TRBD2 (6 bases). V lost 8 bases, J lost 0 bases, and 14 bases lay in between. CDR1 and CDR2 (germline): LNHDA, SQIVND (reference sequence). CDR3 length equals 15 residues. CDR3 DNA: TGTGCCAGTGCCCTGGGGGGAAGCTCCTACAATGAGCAGTTCTTC. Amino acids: CASALGGSSYNEQFF.

CDR3 protein: CASSQSIGPGGLTEAFF. CDR3 DNA sequence: TGTGCCAGCAGCCAATCTATAGGCCCAGGGGGCTTAACTGAAGCTTTCTTT. The V gene is TRBV16, the J gene TRBJ1-1; 8 nucleotides agree with TRBD1. Germline V lookup: CDR1 KGHSY, CDR2 FQNENV. The CDR3 runs to 17 residues. The junction had 11 bases not matched to a gene; V was cut back by 0 bases and J by 5 bases.

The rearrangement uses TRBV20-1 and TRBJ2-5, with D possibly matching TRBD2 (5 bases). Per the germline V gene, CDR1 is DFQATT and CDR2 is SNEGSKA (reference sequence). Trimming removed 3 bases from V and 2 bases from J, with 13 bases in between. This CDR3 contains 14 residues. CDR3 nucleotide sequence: TGCAGTGCTAGTCCGGGCCAGCGGCAAGAGACCCAGTACTTC. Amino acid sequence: CSASPGQRQETQYF.

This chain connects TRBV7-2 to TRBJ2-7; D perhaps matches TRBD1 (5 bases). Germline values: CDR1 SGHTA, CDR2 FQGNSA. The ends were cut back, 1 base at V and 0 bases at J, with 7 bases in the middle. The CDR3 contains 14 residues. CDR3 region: CASSLGTHSYEQYF. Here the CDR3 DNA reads TGTGCCAGCAGCTTAGGGACACACTCCTACGAGCAGTACTTC.

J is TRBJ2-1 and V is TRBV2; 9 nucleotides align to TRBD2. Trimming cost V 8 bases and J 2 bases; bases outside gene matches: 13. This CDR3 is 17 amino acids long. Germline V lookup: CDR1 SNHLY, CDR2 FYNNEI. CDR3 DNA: TGTGCCAGCCTCGGCCTAGCGGGAACAGCGGCCTACAATGAGCAGTTCTTC. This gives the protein CASLGLAGTAAYNEQFF.

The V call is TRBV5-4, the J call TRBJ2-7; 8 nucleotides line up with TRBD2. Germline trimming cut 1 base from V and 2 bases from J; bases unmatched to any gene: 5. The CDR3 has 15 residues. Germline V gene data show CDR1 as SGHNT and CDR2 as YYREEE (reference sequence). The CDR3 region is CASSLSAGRAYEQYF. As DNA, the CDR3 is TGTGCCAGCAGCTTGTCCGCCGGGAGGGCCTACGAGCAGTACTTC.

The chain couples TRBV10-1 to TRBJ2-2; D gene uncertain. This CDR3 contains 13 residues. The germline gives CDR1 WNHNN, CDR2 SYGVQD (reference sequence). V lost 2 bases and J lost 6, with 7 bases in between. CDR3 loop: CASSETRAGELFF. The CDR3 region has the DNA TGCGCCAGCAGTGAGACCCGCGCCGGGGAGCTGTTTTTT.

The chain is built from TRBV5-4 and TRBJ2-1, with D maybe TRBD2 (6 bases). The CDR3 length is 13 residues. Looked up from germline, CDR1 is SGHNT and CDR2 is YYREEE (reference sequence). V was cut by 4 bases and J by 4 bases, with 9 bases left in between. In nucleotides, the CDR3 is TGTGCCAGCAGCGCGACTAGATACAATGAGCAGTTCTTC. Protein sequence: CASSATRYNEQFF.

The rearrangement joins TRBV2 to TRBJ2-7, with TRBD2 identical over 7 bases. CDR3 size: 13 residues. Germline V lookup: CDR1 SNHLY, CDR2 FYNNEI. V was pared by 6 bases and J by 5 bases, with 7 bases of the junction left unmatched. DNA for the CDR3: TGTGCCAGCAGCATCCGGCGGGAGAACGAGCAGTACTTC. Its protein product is CASSIRRENEQYF.

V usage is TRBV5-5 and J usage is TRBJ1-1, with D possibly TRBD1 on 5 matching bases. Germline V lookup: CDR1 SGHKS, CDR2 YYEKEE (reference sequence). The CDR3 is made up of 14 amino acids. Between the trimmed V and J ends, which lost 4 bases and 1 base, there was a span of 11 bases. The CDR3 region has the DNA TGTGCCAGCAGCCCAACCGGGGGGAACACTGAAGCTTTCTTT. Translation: CASSPTGGNTEAFF. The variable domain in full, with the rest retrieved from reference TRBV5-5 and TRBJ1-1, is DAGVTQSPTHLIKTRGQQVTLRCSPISGHKSVSWYQQVLGQGPQFIFQYYEKEERGRGNFPDRFSARQFPNYSSELNVNALLLGDSALYLCASSPTGGNTEAFFGQGTRLTVV.

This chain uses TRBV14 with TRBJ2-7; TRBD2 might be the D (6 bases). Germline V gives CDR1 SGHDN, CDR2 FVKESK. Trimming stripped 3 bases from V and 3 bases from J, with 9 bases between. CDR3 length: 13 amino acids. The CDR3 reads CASSHQRVYEQYF. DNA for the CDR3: TGTGCCAGCAGCCACCAGCGGGTCTACGAGCAGTACTTC.

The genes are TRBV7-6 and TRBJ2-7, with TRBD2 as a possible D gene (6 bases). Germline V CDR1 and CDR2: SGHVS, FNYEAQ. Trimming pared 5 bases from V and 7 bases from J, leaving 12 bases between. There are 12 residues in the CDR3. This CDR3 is CASSPVGGEQYF. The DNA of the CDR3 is TGTGCCAGCAGCCCCGTCGGGGGTGAGCAGTACTTC.

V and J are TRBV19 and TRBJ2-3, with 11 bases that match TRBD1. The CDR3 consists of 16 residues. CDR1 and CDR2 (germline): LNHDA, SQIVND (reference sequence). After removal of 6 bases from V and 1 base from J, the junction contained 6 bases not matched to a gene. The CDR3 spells CASSSGTGGGTDTQYF. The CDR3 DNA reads TGTGCCAGTAGCTCCGGGACAGGGGGAGGCACAGATACGCAGTATTTT.